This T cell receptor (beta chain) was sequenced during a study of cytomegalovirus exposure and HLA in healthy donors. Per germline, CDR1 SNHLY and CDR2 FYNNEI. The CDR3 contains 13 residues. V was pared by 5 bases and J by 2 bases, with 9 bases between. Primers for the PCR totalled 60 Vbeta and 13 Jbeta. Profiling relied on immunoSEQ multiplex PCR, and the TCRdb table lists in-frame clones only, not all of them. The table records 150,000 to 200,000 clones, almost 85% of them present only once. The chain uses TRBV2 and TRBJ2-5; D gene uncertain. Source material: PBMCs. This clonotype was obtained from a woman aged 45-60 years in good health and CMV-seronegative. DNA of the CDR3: TGTGCCAGCAGTAACTCCAGGCAAGAGACCCAGTACTTC. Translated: CASSNSRQETQYF.